The clone carrying this TCR beta chain was detected a few times. Its cognate antigen is unknown. TCRdb called the 5' RACE reads again in MiXCR, with one record for every CDR3 protein. There are around 250,000 distinct CDR3 sequences in the sample; around a tenth occur only once, and around a fifth lies in the top ten. This record belongs to a study of T-cell memory formation after mild COVID-19. Across the study: Each donor largely had its own TCR clusters.

CDR3 length: 15 amino acids. Germline CDR1 LGHNA, CDR2 YSLEER. The V and J ends lost 0 bases and 8 bases respectively, with 11 bases between them. Study-wide points: Pre-infection memory harbored some responding clones, suggesting cross-reactive memory joined.

Sequenced sample: PBMCs or a T cell subset sorted from them (not recorded which). The V call is TRBV4-3, the J call TRBJ1-6; D is unresolved. The sequence derives from a man in his late teens or twenties who had mild COVID-19 (a few samples of this study predate the infection). Cell type and time point are not known. Written as DNA, the CDR3 is TGCGCCAGCAGCCAAGAAAACCGGCGGTATTCACCCCTCCACTTT. Translation gives CASSQENRRYSPLHF.